This paragraph reports one T cell receptor beta chain. The data were taken from a study of blood T cell repertoires in COVID-19. In the study overall: Nucleic acid was either cDNA or gDNA, and it came from T cells, B-cell-depleted T cells, or PBMCs.

Recruitment covered 20 to 25 US areas and drew participants whose ages spanned roughly 18 to 89 years. Cohorts were assigned according to the clinical history that participants reported. Germline V gives CDR1 LGHDT, CDR2 YNNKEL (reference sequence). The CDR3 runs to 17 residues. The V end was cut by 3 bases, the J end by 0 bases, with 15 bases between. Per the authors' pipeline: For nucleated cells, counts were estimated from reference gene primer amplification. Repertoires were generated with immunoSEQ multiplex PCR, while TCRdb's copy carries only in-frame clones and drops some. Clonal size and the V and J genes are those of that table, whereas D and trimming came from the DNA. Of 140,000 to 150,000 clones in the sample, just under 85% are singletons; the top ten hold about 6.1%.

The chain links TRBV3-1 (or the pseudogene TRBV3-2) to TRBJ1-3, with D possibly TRBD1 on 5 matching bases. This receptor was obtained from a woman aged 40 to 50 who had recovered from COVID-19. The material sequenced was PBMCs or T cells enriched from blood (not recorded which). This chain's CDR3 is CASSHLGQPSSGNTIYF. In DNA, the CDR3 is TGTGCCAGCAGCCATCTGGGGCAACCAAGCTCTGGAAACACCATATATTTT.